The subject of this entry is one T cell receptor (beta chain). Its target is not known. A read error may explain this, as a much larger clone is one base away. Preparation methods for the bulk TCR libraries were those previously described, with listed TCR primers. TCRdb re-called the PCR reads through MiXCR, storing one row per CDR3 protein. The sample lists tens of thousands of distinct CDR3 sequences; about 23% were seen once. The entry originates in a study of molecular identifiers for immune sequencing clone quantification. Study-wide background: Replicate experiments took RNA from about 20,000 or 100,000 naive CD8 cells, divided it five ways and sequenced four. Study-wide results and caveats: Reportedly, one cell's Jurkat TCR RNA was detected within 1,100,000 naive CD8 cells. Clones that exceeded 20 RNA copies held over 98% of effector molecules, yet under 1% in naive cells.

The specimen was naive CD8+ T cells from blood, with Jurkat cell RNA spiked in. Subset defined: FACS-sorted CD8+CD4-CCR7+CD45RA+ naive T cells. This TCR came from a human donor in good health. Some libraries in this study had Jurkat cell RNA spiked in.

CDR3 in amino acids: CASRTGGDTQYF. The CDR3 DNA is TGTGCCAGCCGCACCGGCGGAGATACGCAGTATTTT. V gene TRBV27 combines with J gene TRBJ2-3; D is unclear. V lost 8 bases, J lost 5 bases, and 11 bases lay in between. CDR1 and CDR2 (germline): MNHEY, SMNVEV (reference sequence). This CDR3 has 12 residues.